The 9 T cell receptor beta chains below were found in one sample sequenced in a study of neurological immune-mediated disorders. TCRdb recomputed calls from the 5' RACE reads with MiXCR, one row per CDR3 protein. The table has about 66,000 distinct CDR3 sequences, 3.4% seen once; the top ten hold about 4%. The sample was PBMCs. These receptors all come from a man aged 35 to 55 with multiple sclerosis.

Many counts were recorded for this clonotype. The chain is built from TRBV5-6 and TRBJ2-3; 8 bases align to TRBD2. The CDR3 is 12 amino acids. V lost 3 bases, J lost 9 bases, and 3 bases stayed unmatched. Germline CDR1 is SGHDT and CDR2 is YYEEEE. The CDR3, as DNA: TGTGCCAGCAGCTCGGGCGGGGGGACGCAGTATTTT. Translation gives CASSSGGGTQYF.

This chain uses TRBV29-1 with TRBJ1-2; D perhaps matches TRBD1 (6 bases). Germline loops: CDR1 SQVTM, CDR2 ANQGSEA. With 4 bases removed from V and 4 bases from J, the gap between germline ends came to 16 bases. The CDR3 extends over 14 amino acids. The chain's CDR3 is CSVVGGPKGYGYTF. CDR3 DNA: TGCAGCGTTGTAGGGGGGCCCAAAGGCTATGGCTACACCTTC.

This clonotype was recorded a few times. This sequence may be a read error, since a much larger clone differs from it by one base. This chain uses TRBV20-1 with TRBJ2-3, with D unresolved. V lost 2 bases and J 3 bases, leaving 12 bases between the germline ends. Germline V gene data show CDR1 as DFQATT and CDR2 as SNEGSKA (reference sequence). The CDR3 contains 14 residues. CDR3 amino acids: CSARPGKGTDTQYF. The CDR3 DNA sequence: TGCAGTGCTAGACCAGGAAAGGGAACAGATACGCAGTATTTT.

V gene TRBV20-1 combines with J gene TRBJ1-2; D uncertain. The CDR3 totals 15 residues. Germline CDR1 DFQATT, CDR2 SNEGSKA (reference sequence). Trimming pared 3 bases from V and 4 bases from J, leaving 18 bases between. CDR3 DNA: TGCAGTGCTAGCCAACCCGGAAACCTCGCCTATGGCTACACCTTC. This codes for CSASQPGNLAYGYTF.

This clonotype was picked up many times. The V and J genes are TRBV15 and TRBJ1-5, with a tentative D call TRBD1 (6 bases). This CDR3 has 16 amino acids. Germline V gives CDR1 LNHNV, CDR2 YYDKDF (reference sequence). Trimming took 5 bases from V and 4 from J, leaving 18 bases between them. CDR3 residues: CATSPRLGAGNQPQHF. The CDR3 DNA is TGTGCCACCAGCCCCCGGTTGGGGGCGGGAAATCAGCCCCAGCATTTT.

This clonotype occurred many times. The V call is TRBV29-1, the J call TRBJ2-7, with TRBD2 identical over 7 bases. Per germline, CDR1 SQVTM and CDR2 ANQGSEA. J lost 0 bases, V lost 4 bases, and 15 bases had no gene match. The CDR3 spans 17 residues. CDR3 amino acids: CSVAVPSGLWSSYEQYF. The CDR3 region has the DNA TGCAGCGTTGCTGTCCCTAGCGGCCTTTGGAGCTCCTACGAGCAGTACTTC.

The rearrangement uses TRBV9 and TRBJ1-1; 7 bases are a match to TRBD1. V gave up 4 bases and J gave up 4 bases; unmatched junction bases: 10. There are 15 residues in the CDR3. Germline assignment: CDR1 SGDLS and CDR2 YYNGEE. The CDR3 loop is CASSPGQVGSTEAFF. The CDR3 DNA reads TGTGCCAGCAGCCCCGGACAGGTCGGGAGCACTGAAGCTTTCTTT.

This clonotype showed up many times. The gene calls are TRBV7-8 and TRBJ2-1; D is possibly TRBD1 (7 bases). The length of the CDR3 is 15 residues. The germline CDR1 and CDR2 sequences are SGHVS and FQNEAQ. The ends were cut back, 4 bases at V and 5 bases at J, with 15 bases in the middle. CDR3: CASSSQGGAHNEQFF. The CDR3 nucleotides are TGTGCCAGCAGCTCCCAGGGGGGAGCCCACAATGAGCAGTTCTTC.

This clonotype was seen many times. The genes are TRBV5-1 and TRBJ2-1; 7 bases agree with TRBD1. Germline CDR1 SGHRS, CDR2 YFSETQ. Trimming removed 2 bases from V and 2 bases from J; junction bases left unmatched: 7. This CDR3 contains 16 residues. The CDR3 protein is CASSFARDSTYNEQFF. The CDR3 nucleotides are TGCGCCAGCAGCTTCGCCCGGGACAGCACCTACAATGAGCAGTTCTTC.